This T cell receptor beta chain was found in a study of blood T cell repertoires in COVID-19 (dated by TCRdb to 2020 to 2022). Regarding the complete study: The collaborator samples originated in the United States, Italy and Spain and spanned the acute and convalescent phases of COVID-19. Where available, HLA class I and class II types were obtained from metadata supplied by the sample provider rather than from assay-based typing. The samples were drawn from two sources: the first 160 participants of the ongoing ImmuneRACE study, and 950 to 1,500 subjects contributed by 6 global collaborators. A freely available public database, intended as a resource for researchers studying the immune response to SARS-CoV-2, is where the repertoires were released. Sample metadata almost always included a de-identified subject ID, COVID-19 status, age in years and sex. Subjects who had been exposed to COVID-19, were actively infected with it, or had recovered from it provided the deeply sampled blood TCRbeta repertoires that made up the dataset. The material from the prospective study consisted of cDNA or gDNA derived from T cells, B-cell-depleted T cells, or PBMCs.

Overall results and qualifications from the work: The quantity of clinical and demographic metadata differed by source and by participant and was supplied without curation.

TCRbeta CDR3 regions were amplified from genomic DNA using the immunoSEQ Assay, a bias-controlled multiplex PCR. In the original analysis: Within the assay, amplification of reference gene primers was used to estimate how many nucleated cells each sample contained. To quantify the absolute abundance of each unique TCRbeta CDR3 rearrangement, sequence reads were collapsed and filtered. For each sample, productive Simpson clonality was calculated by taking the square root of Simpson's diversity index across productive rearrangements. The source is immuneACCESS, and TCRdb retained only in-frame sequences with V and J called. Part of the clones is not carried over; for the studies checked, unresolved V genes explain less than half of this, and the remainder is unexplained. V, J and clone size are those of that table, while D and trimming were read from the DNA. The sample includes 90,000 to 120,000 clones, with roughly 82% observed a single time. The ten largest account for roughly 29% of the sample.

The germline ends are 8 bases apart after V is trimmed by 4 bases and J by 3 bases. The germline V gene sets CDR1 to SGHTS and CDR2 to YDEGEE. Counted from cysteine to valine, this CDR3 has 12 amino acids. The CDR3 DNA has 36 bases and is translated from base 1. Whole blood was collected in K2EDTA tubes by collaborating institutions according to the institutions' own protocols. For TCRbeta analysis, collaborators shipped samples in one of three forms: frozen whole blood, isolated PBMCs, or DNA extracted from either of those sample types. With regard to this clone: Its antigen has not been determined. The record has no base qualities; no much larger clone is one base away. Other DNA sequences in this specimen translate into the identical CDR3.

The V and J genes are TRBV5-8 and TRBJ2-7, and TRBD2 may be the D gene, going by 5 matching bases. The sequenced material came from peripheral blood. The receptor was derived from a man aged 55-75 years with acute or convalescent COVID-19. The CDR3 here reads CASSHSGYEQYV. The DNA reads TGTGCCAGCAGCCACAGCGGCTACGAGCAGTACGTC.